These 12 T cell receptor beta chains were sequenced from one sample in a study of blood T cell repertoires in COVID-19. The protocol was immunoSEQ multiplex PCR, while the TCRdb copy is restricted to in-frame clones and leaves out a portion. Of fewer than 400,000 clones in the sample, approximately 87% are singletons; the top ten hold approximately 10%. Sequencing was done on a sample of PBMCs or T cells enriched from blood (not recorded which). Every receptor here comes from a woman in her fifties or sixties who had recovered from COVID-19.

The J gene is TRBJ1-5, the V gene TRBV29-1; D call uncertain. Germline values: CDR1 SQVTM, CDR2 ANQGSEA. CDR3 length: 13 amino acids. V was pared by 4 bases and J by 2 bases, with 9 bases between. The chain's CDR3 is CSVAAAGNQPQHF. The CDR3 DNA sequence: TGCAGCGTTGCAGCGGCTGGCAATCAGCCCCAGCATTTT.

The CDR3 sequence is CASSYSIRPLFYEQYF. The DNA for the CDR3 is TGTGCCAGCAGTTACTCGATTCGTCCGCTATTCTACGAGCAGTACTTC. The chain uses TRBV6-5 and TRBJ2-7, with unresolved D. Trimming took 0 bases from V and 3 from J, leaving 15 bases between them. The CDR3 length is 16 residues. In germline, CDR1 is MNHEY, CDR2 SVGAGI.

The chain joins TRBV7-9 to TRBJ1-6; D is uncertain. V was shortened by 1 base and J by 15 bases, with 10 bases between the two germline ends. The CDR3 is 12 residues long. Germline assignment: CDR1 SEHNR and CDR2 FQNEAQ (reference sequence). CDR3 region: CASSLDSGFLHF. The CDR3 DNA reads TGTGCCAGCAGCTTAGACAGCGGATTCCTCCACTTT.

The rearrangement links TRBV29-1 to TRBJ1-1; no clear D gene. Trimming left V 4 bases short and J 6 bases short, with 12 bases between. CDR3 length: 12 amino acids. Germline CDR1 is SQVTM and CDR2 is ANQGSEA. The CDR3 DNA sequence: TGCAGCGTTGTAAGGGAGATACCTGAAGCTTTCTTT. Protein: CSVVREIPEAFF.

The chain has TRBV4-2 and TRBJ2-1; a possible D gene is TRBD1 (7 bases). The V end lost 0 bases, the J end lost 5 bases, and 11 bases lay between the germline ends. This CDR3 contains 15 residues. CDR1 is LGHNA and CDR2 is YNFKEQ in the germline V gene. CDR3 loop: CASSQDPRGDNEQFF. CDR3 in DNA: TGTGCCAGCAGCCAAGATCCCAGGGGGGACAATGAGCAGTTCTTC.

The genes are TRBV2 and TRBJ1-4, with 10 positions matching TRBD1. The CDR3 covers 19 residues. V lost 6 bases, J lost 3 bases, and 16 bases stayed unmatched. Looked up from germline, CDR1 is SNHLY and CDR2 is FYNNEI. The CDR3 region is CASRNRRWDRGPANEKLFF. For the CDR3, the DNA is TGTGCCAGCAGGAACCGAAGGTGGGACAGGGGCCCCGCTAATGAAAAACTGTTTTTT.

V is TRBV3-1 (or the pseudogene TRBV3-2) and J is TRBJ1-1; D is unresolved. The V end lost 3 bases, the J end lost 6 bases, and 8 bases lay between the germline ends. Germline loops: CDR1 LGHDT, CDR2 YNNKEL (reference sequence). This CDR3 region has 12 residues. Here the CDR3 reads CASSQGFAEAFF. As DNA, the CDR3 is TGTGCCAGCAGCCAGGGCTTCGCTGAAGCTTTCTTT.

The chain carries TRBV6-5 and TRBJ1-1; 8 bases are shared with TRBD1. The V gene end was trimmed by 4 bases and the J gene end by 1 base; junction bases not matched to a gene: 5. Germline CDR1 MNHEY, CDR2 SVGAGI. This CDR3 is 15 amino acids long. As DNA, the CDR3 is TGTGCCAGCAGTTCCCGGACAGGGCCGAACACTGAAGCTTTCTTT. It is translated as CASSSRTGPNTEAFF.

The chain employs TRBV18 and TRBJ1-5, with D possibly being TRBD1 (5 bases). With 6 bases removed from V and 6 bases from J, the gap between germline ends came to 18 bases. The CDR3 contains 15 residues. Looked up from germline, CDR1 is KGHSH and CDR2 is LQKENI. In nucleotides, the CDR3 is TGTGCCAGCTCCCAAAGCGGGGGATCGGGTCAGCCCCAGCATTTT. Translated, it gives CASSQSGGSGQPQHF.

The rearrangement links TRBV24-1 to TRBJ2-1; 9 nucleotides match TRBD1. The CDR3 spans 14 residues. Germline CDR1 and CDR2: KGHDR and SFDVKD. With V trimmed by 3 bases and J by 4 bases, 0 bases remained unmatched. CDR3: CATSDGTGYNEQFF. CDR3 coding DNA: TGTGCCACCAGTGATGGGACAGGGTACAATGAGCAGTTCTTC.

A few counts support this clone. This sequence joins TRBV3-1 (or the pseudogene TRBV3-2) and TRBJ1-5; D remains unclear. CDR3 length: 15 amino acids. Per germline, CDR1 LGHDT and CDR2 YNNKEL (reference sequence). V shed 1 base and J shed 0 bases, with 7 bases lying between them. CDR3: CASSQGGLSNQPQHF. The CDR3 nucleotides read TGTGCCAGCAGCCAAGGTGGCCTTAGCAATCAGCCCCAGCATTTT.

V and J are TRBV7-2 and TRBJ1-5; D gene ambiguous. This CDR3 contains 16 residues. V lost 1 base to trimming and J lost 0 bases, with 10 bases between them. CDR1 and CDR2 from the germline V gene are SGHTA and FQGNSA. In DNA form, the CDR3 reads TGTGCCAGCAGCTTAGAGGCCGGGTATAGCAATCAGCCCCAGCATTTT. The encoded protein is CASSLEAGYSNQPQHF.